A selection of T cell receptor beta chains follows, all from one sample in a study of T cells in Graves' hyperthyroidism and ophthalmopathy. TCRdb ran MiXCR on the multiplex PCR reads and lists one entry per CDR3 protein. The sample has a few hundred thousand distinct CDR3 sequences; around 20% are singletons. Sample: blood. The receptors come from a man between 18 and 29 years old with Graves' hyperthyroidism. The CDR3 runs from the conserved cysteine through the conserved F or W. The D gene is left open where the match is weak. Part of the rows lack a size; the others show once, few, many or a class for expanded clones.

D,size,J,V,DNA,CDR3
TRBD1,many,TRBJ1-2,TRBV5-1,TGCGCCAGCAGCCAGCCGGAGACAGGGAGCACCTATGGCTACACCTTC,CASSQPETGSTYGYTF
TRBD1,many,TRBJ1-1,TRBV12-3/TRBV12-4,TGTGCCAGCAGTCGACCCAGGGGGCTCGGCACTGAAGCTTTCTTT,CASSRPRGLGTEAFF
TRBD2,-,TRBJ2-5,TRBV11-2,TGTGCCAGCAGCTCCGACGGGATTGCGGGGGGACTGGAGACCCAGTACTTC,CASSSDGIAGGLETQYF
-,-,TRBJ2-4,TRBV6-1,TGTGCCAGCAGTGATATGACCCTAGAAGGGATTAAGTACTTC,CASSDMTLEGIKYF
-,many,TRBJ1-1,TRBV6-6,TGTGCCAGCAGTTACGTAGGGGGCACTGAAGCTTTCTTT,CASSYVGGTEAFF
-,many,TRBJ1-5,TRBV12-3/TRBV12-4,TGTGCCAGCAGTTTAACCGACAATCAGCCCCAGCATTTT,CASSLTDNQPQHF
-,many,TRBJ1-1,TRBV5-6,TGTGCCAGCAGCCGGACCGGGGGCGGGGGTGAAGCTTTCTTT,CASSRTGGGGEAFF
-,many,TRBJ1-2,TRBV27,TGTGCCAGCAGTTCGACAGCTAACTATGGCTACACCTTC,CASSSTANYGYTF
-,-,TRBJ2-2,TRBV19,TGTGCCAGTAGTATAGCCGGAGGGGTCCGAACCGGGGAGCTGTTTTTT,CASSIAGGVRTGELFF
TRBD1,many,TRBJ1-1,TRBV29-1,TGCAGCTTCCGGACAGGGGCCGGGTTGTTGGCTGAAGCTTTCTTT,CSFRTGAGLLAEAFF
TRBD1,few,TRBJ1-1,TRBV12-5,TGTGCTAGTGGCCAGTACGACAGGGGGGCGCAAGGGACTGAAGCTTTCTTT,CASGQYDRGAQGTEAFF
-,many,TRBJ2-5,TRBV6-5,TGTGCCAGCATGGATGGGCAGCAAGAGACCCAGTACTTC,CASMDGQQETQYF
-,many,TRBJ2-2,TRBV7-3,TGTGCCAGCAGCACCCATACCGGGGAGCTGTTTTTT,CASSTHTGELFF
-,many,TRBJ2-1,TRBV12-3/TRBV12-4,TGTGCCAGCGGCGGACAGTTCCTCTCCTACAATGAGCAGTTCTTC,CASGGQFLSYNEQFF
-,few,TRBJ1-1,TRBV11-3,TGTACCAGCAGCGTCGAAGTGAACACTGAAGCTTTCTTT,CTSSVEVNTEAFF
-,many,TRBJ2-4,TRBV11-2,TGTGCCAGCAGCCCTAGGGGAGGTCCGGGCCCTCGGAGGGCCAAAAACATTCAGTACTTC,CASSPRGGPGPRRAKNIQYF
-,-,TRBJ2-2,TRBV2,TGTGTCAGTAGAGGACCGAACACCGGGGAGCTGTTTTTT,CVSRGPNTGELFF
-,many,TRBJ1-1,TRBV6-2/TRBV6-3,TGTGCCAGCAGACTTACAGTGGGCACTGAAGCTTTCTTT,CASRLTVGTEAFF
TRBD2,many,TRBJ2-6,TRBV6-2/TRBV6-3,TGTGCCAGCAGTTACTCTTCCGGGACTAGCGGGGGCCCTGGGGCCAACGTCCTGACTTTC,CASSYSSGTSGGPGANVLTF
-,many,TRBJ2-5,TRBV20-1,TGCAGTGCTAGAGATAGGTCAAGGGGAGAGACCCAGTACTTC,CSARDRSRGETQYF
-,many,TRBJ2-4,TRBV12-3/TRBV12-4,TGTGCCAGCAGTCGACCCTCGACAGGAGAGAGCATTCAGTACTTC,CASSRPSTGESIQYF
-,-,TRBJ2-7,TRBV2,TGTGCCAGCGTCGGGCTCACCTACGAGCAGTACTTC,CASVGLTYEQYF
-,few,TRBJ2-6,TRBV4-2,TGTGCCAGCAGCCAAGAGGGAACTCCTGGGGCCAACGTCCTGACTTTC,CASSQEGTPGANVLTF
TRBD1,-,TRBJ1-5,TRBV6-2/TRBV6-3,TGTGCCAGCAGTGGGACAGGGATTAGCAATCAGCCCCAGCATTTT,CASSGTGISNQPQHF
-,few,TRBJ1-1,TRBV6-5,TGTGCCAGCAGTTACTTGGGGTTCAAGAACACTGAAGCTTTCTTT,CASSYLGFKNTEAFF
-,few,TRBJ2-5,TRBV28,TGTGCCAGCAGTTTTGCCCCTAGGGAGGCCCAGTACTTC,CASSFAPREAQYF
TRBD1,few,TRBJ2-2,TRBV5-6,TGTGCCAGCAGCTGGGGGACAGCCGGGGAGCTGTTTTTT,CASSWGTAGELFF
-,few,TRBJ1-1,TRBV12-3/TRBV12-4,TGTGCCAGCATCACCCACGGGGGGAACACTGAAGCTTTCTTT,CASITHGGNTEAFF
TRBD1,many,TRBJ1-1,TRBV11-1,TGTGCCAGCAGCTTTGGGACAGGGGGTTTTAACACTGAAGCTTTCTTT,CASSFGTGGFNTEAFF
-,-,TRBJ1-5,TRBV28,TGTGCCAGCAGTTTACTCAGGGGTAGGCGCAATCAGCCCCAGCATTTT,CASSLLRGRRNQPQHF
-,many,TRBJ1-1,TRBV29-1,TGCAGCGCGGGAGACCCGAACACTGAAGCTTTCTTT,CSAGDPNTEAFF
-,many,TRBJ2-5,TRBV2,TGTGCCAGCAGTGAGGACGGGTTGGAGACCCAGTACTTC,CASSEDGLETQYF
-,many,TRBJ1-1,TRBV11-2,TGTGCCAGCGCCGGGATGGACACTGAAGCTTTCTTT,CASAGMDTEAFF
-,many,TRBJ1-1,TRBV20-1,TGCAGTGCTAGAGATACGAGGAACACTGAAGCTTTCTTT,CSARDTRNTEAFF
-,many,TRBJ1-1,TRBV3-1,TGTGCCAGCAGAAGAAAGGGAGGGATGAACACTGAAGCTTTCTTT,CASRRKGGMNTEAFF
-,-,TRBJ1-5,TRBV12-5,TGTGCTAGTGGCCCGGTCGGCAATCAGCCCCAACATTTT,CASGPVGNQPQHF
TRBD1,many,TRBJ1-2,TRBV20-1,TGCAGTGCGGCATCCACAGGGGTTGTCTATGGCTACACCTTC,CSAASTGVVYGYTF
TRBD1,many,TRBJ1-5,TRBV27,TGTGCCAGCAGAGCCCTCCGGGACAGGGGTTGGCAGCCCCAGCATTTT,CASRALRDRGWQPQHF
TRBD1,many,TRBJ1-3,TRBV11-2,TGTGCCAGCAGCTTAGAAAGGGGGCGAGGTGGAAACACCATATATTTT,CASSLERGRGGNTIYF
-,-,TRBJ1-1,TRBV28,TGTGCCAGCAGTTCCAGGGGTAAGAAGACTGAAGCTTTCTTT,CASSSRGKKTEAFF
-,-,TRBJ1-1,TRBV27,TGTGCCAGCAGTTTCAACGGCAACACTGAAGCTTTCTTT,CASSFNGNTEAFF
-,many,TRBJ1-1,TRBV7-8,TGTGCCAGCAGCTTAAGTAGCGGTGAAGCTTTCTTT,CASSLSSGEAFF
-,many,TRBJ1-2,TRBV6-5,TGTGCCAGCAGTTACGCCGTGAACTATGGCTACACCTTC,CASSYAVNYGYTF
-,-,TRBJ2-2,TRBV6-1,TGTGCCAGCACCCAGGCGGGGCACACGCCCGGGGAGCTGTTTTTT,CASTQAGHTPGELFF
-,many,TRBJ1-1,TRBV5-1,TGCGCCAGCAGCTCCCTCGGGGAGGCTGAAGCTTTCTTT,CASSSLGEAEAFF
-,many,TRBJ2-5,TRBV6-1,TGTGCCAGCAGTGCTATTAACCAAGAGACCCAGTACTTC,CASSAINQETQYF
TRBD1,many,TRBJ1-1,TRBV5-1,TGCGCCAGCAGTCCTCAAAGAGACAGGGGATTTACTGAAGCTTTCTTT,CASSPQRDRGFTEAFF
TRBD2,many,TRBJ2-2,TRBV6-1,TGTGCCAGTGCGGGGGGACGGGACGGGGAGCTGTTTTTT,CASAGGRDGELFF
-,many,TRBJ2-7,TRBV6-5,TGTGCCAGCAGTTACTCTGAAAGGGGCGCCCACGAGCAGTACTTC,CASSYSERGAHEQYF
-,-,TRBJ1-2,TRBV5-1,TGCGCCAGCAGCTCCCTGGACGCGGGTAGGGGTAACTATGGCTACACCTTC,CASSSLDAGRGNYGYTF
TRBD2,many,TRBJ2-2,TRBV2,TGTGCCAGCAGTGAAGGGCGGGGGGCGAACACCGGGGAGCTGTTTTTT,CASSEGRGANTGELFF
-,-,TRBJ1-3,TRBV7-9,TGTGCCAGCACCAAGGAAGTGGGGGATACCATATATTTT,CASTKEVGDTIYF
-,many,TRBJ1-3,TRBV13,TGTGCCAGCAGCTCTCAGGCGGCCCAAAGGACCATATATTTT,CASSSQAAQRTIYF
-,many,TRBJ2-7,TRBV28,TGTGCCACCAGGGGCGGTCCGGACGAGCAGTACTTC,CATRGGPDEQYF
TRBD2,-,TRBJ2-5,TRBV28,TGTGCCAGCAATAAAGCTAGCGGGGGGTCGACCCAAGAGACCCAGTACTTC,CASNKASGGSTQETQYF